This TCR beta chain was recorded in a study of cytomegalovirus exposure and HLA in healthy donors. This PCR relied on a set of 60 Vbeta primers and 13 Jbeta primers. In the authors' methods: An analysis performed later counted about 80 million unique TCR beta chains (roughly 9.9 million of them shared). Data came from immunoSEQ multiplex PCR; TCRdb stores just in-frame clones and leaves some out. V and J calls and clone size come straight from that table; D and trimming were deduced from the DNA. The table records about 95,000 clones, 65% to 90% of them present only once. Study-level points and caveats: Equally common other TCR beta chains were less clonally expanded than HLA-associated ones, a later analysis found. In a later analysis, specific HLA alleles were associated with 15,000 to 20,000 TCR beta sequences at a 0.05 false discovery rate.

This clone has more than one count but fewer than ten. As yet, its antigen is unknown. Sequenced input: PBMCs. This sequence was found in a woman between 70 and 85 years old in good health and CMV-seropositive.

The chain's CDR3 is CASSPQMEAFF. The CDR3 DNA is TGTGCCAGCAGTCCTCAGATGGAAGCTTTCTTT. The gene calls are TRBV6-6 and TRBJ1-1, with D uncertain. V was clipped by 5 bases and J by 8 bases, with 9 bases between them. This CDR3 spans 11 amino acids. Germline CDR1 reads MNHNY; CDR2 reads SVGAGI (reference sequence).